This T cell receptor beta chain was observed in a study of human T cells and chemical hapten exposure. At the level of the study: Yields of TCR per sample differed, chiefly owing to small differences in pooled library volume.

Germline CDR1 is MNHEY and CDR2 is SVGAGI. After removal of 4 bases from V and 4 bases from J, the junction contained 7 bases not matched to a gene. The CDR3 spans 15 residues. The sample's time point: pre-sensitization, week 0. Treatment: therapeutic diphenylcyclopropenone sensitization with weekly scalp DPC. Alopecia patients, 18 to 70 years old and DPC-suitable, served as donors. The library labeled individual cDNA molecules by adding unique molecular identifiers to them. Using its own MiXCR run on the RACE reads, TCRdb lists one record per CDR3 protein. The data hold some 98,000 distinct CDR3 sequences, with 11% observed a single time.

The source of this sequence is a woman aged 55-70 years with alopecia areata. Some clones in this sample may be carry-over from other donors' samples. This material consisted of whole blood, taken in connection with sensitization to the hapten diphenylcyclopropenone (DPC). The V gene is TRBV6-5, the J gene TRBJ1-1, with 9 nucleotides matching TRBD1. This CDR3 is CASSFTGTGFTEAFF. The CDR3 DNA is TGTGCCAGCAGTTTCACCGGGACAGGGTTCACTGAAGCTTTCTTT.